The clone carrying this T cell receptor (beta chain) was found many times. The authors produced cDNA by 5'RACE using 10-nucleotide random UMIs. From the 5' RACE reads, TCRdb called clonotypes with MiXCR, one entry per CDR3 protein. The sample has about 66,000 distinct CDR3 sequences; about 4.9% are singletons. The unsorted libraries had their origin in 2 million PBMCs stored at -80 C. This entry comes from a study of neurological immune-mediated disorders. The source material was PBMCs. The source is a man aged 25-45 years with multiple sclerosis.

The CDR3 DNA sequence: TGTGCCAGCAGAAGATTGAGCACTGAAGCTTTCTTT. Translated: CASRRLSTEAFF. The chain uses TRBV7-9 and TRBJ1-1; D gene ambiguous. This CDR3 spans 12 amino acids. Trimming shortened V by 6 bases and J by 4 bases, and 9 bases separated the two germline ends. Germline CDR1 and CDR2: SEHNR and FQNEAQ (reference sequence).